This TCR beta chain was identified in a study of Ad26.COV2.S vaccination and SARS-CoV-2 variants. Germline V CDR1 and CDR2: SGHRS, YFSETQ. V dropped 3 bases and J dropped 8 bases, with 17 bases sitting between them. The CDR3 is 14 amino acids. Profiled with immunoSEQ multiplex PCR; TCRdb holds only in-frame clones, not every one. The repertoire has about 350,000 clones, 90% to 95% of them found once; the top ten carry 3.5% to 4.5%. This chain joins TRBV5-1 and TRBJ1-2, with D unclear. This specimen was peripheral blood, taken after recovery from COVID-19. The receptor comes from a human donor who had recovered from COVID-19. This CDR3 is CASSSSPAPLGYTF. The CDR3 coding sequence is TGCGCCAGCAGCTCCTCCCCGGCTCCACTCGGCTACACCTTC.